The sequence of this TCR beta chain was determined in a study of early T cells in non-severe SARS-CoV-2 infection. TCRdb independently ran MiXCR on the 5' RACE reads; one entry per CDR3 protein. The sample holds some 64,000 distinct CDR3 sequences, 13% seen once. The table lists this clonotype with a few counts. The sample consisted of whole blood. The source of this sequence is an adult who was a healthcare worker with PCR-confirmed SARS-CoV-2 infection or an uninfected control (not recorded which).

CDR3 amino acids: CASSLMRANTGELFF. For the CDR3, the DNA is TGTGCCAGCAGCTTAATGAGGGCTAACACCGGGGAGCTGTTTTTT. The V and J genes are TRBV7-8 and TRBJ2-2, with D perhaps TRBD2 (5 bases). Germline V lookup: CDR1 SGHVS, CDR2 FQNEAQ. The V and J ends lost 2 bases and 2 bases respectively, with 9 bases between them. The CDR3 spans 15 residues. Supplemented by reference TRBV7-8 and TRBJ2-2, the full variable domain reads GAGVSQSPRYKVAKRGQDVALRCDPISGHVSLFWYQQALGQGPEFLTYFQNEAQLDKSGLPSDRFFAERPEGSVSTLKIQRTQQEDSAVYLCASSLMRANTGELFFGEGSRLTVL.